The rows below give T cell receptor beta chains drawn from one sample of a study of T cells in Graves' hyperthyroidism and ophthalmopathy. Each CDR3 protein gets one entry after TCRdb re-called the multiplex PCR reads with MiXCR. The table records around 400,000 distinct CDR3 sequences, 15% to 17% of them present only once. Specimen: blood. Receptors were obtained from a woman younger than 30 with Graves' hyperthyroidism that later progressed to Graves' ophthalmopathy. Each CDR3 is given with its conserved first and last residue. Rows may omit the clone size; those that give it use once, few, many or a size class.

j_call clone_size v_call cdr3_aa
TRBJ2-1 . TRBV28 CASSPSDTYYNEQFF
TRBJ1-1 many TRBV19 CASRQGGTEAFF
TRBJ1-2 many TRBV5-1 CASSLEGQGAGGYTF
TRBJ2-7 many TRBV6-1 CASGLAGYEQYF
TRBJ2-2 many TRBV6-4 CASSAGTGDTGELFF
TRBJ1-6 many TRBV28 CASSRETGYNSPLHF
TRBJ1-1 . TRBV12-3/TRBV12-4 CASSSSSGRVEAFF
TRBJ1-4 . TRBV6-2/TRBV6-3 CATLRGGQEKLFF
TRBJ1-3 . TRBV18 CASSPSPVRSGNTIYF
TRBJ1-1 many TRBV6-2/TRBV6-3 CASKSVTEAFF
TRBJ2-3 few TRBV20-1 CSAITGGVAGGPADTQYF
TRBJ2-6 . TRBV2 CASKDRAYSGANVLTF
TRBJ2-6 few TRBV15 CATSRESSGANVLTF
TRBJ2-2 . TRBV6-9 CASSYTTSPGELFF
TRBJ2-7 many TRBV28 CASSKYYEQYF
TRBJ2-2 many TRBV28 CASKTGGRSNTGELFF
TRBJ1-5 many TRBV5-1 CASSPDRGNNQPQHF
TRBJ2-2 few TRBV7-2 CASSLASSGHTGELFF
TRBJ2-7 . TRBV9 CASSVEGSLYEQYF
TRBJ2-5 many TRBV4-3 CASSQGRWETQYF
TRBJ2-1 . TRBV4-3 CASSQDLRGGPLTHEQFF
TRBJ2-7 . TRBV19 CASSIGGYEQYF
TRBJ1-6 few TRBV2 CATKGGGRGSPLHF
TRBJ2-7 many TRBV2 CASTWLAGAEQYF
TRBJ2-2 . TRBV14 CASSQVGTGELFF
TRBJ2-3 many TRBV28 CASSFGLAGLTSTDTQYF
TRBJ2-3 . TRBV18 CASSPISHRGRPDTQYF
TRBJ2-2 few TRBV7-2 CASSLYPLAGATGELFF
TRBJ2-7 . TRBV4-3 CASSQVIEGGRRYEQYF
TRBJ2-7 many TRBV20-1 CSASISSSYEQYF
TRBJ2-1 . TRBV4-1 CASSQDPQYEQFF
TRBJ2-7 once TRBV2 CASAELLAREQYF
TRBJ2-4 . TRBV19 CASSRDRALAKNIQYF